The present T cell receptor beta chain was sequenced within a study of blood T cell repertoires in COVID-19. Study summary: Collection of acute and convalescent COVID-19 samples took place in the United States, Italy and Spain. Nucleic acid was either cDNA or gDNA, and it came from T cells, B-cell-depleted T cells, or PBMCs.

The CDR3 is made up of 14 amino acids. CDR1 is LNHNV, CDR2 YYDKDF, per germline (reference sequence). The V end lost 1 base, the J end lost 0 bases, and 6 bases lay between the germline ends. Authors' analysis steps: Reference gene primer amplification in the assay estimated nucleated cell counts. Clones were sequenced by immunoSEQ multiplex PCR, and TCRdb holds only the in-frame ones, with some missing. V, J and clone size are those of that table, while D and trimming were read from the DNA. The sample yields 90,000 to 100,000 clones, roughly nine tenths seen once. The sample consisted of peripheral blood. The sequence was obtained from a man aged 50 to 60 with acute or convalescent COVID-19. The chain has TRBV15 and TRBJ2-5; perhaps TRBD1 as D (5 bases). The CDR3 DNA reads TGTGCCACCAGCAGAGGCAGGGACCAAGAGACCCAGTACTTC. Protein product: CATSRGRDQETQYF.